This T cell receptor beta chain was captured by sequencing in a study of blood T cell repertoires in COVID-19. Participants were placed into cohorts based on the clinical history they reported. Data came from immunoSEQ multiplex PCR; TCRdb stores just in-frame clones and leaves some out. The repertoire holds about 230,000 clones, roughly 86% seen once, with 3% to 4% in the top ten. This clone was observed a single time. Germline lookup yields CDR1 MNHEY and CDR2 SVGAGI. The ends were cut back, 6 bases at V and 0 bases at J, with 6 bases in the middle. The CDR3 consists of 13 residues. This sequence originates from a woman in her thirties with acute COVID-19. Sequenced sample: PBMCs or T cells enriched from blood (not recorded which). The chain recombines TRBV6-5 with TRBJ1-3; D call uncertain. The CDR3 is CASRDTSGNTIYF. CDR3 coding DNA: TGTGCCAGCAGAGACACCTCTGGAAACACCATATATTTT.